Sequencing of this TCR beta chain was carried out in a study of cytomegalovirus exposure and HLA in healthy donors. General study results and limits: The listing of 150 to 200 TCR beta chains classed them as cytomegalovirus-associated. The authors excluded some V segments, including TRBV6-2 and TRBV6-3, as indistinguishable. TCR sequences were mostly rare, though some public TCRs occurred in many donors. It was confirmed in vitro that a few of the CMV-associated chains were specific for CMV antigens.

J lost 4 bases, V lost 5 bases, and 7 bases had no gene match. CDR3 length: 16 residues. Germline V gives CDR1 SGDLS, CDR2 YYNGEE. On this clone: Its specificity is unknown.

PCR involved 60 Vbeta and 13 Jbeta primers. Only in-frame clones appear in the TCRdb table, and some are missing; sequencing was by immunoSEQ multiplex PCR. The sample has around 100,000 clones; roughly three quarters are singletons. The clonotype was recovered from a woman aged 55-70 years in good health and CMV-seropositive. The chain combines TRBV9 with TRBJ2-1, with 12 nucleotides matching TRBD2. Source material: PBMCs. The CDR3 coding sequence is TGTGCCAGCAGTCAGGGACTAGCGGGTACATACAATGAGCAGTTCTTC. The encoded protein is CASSQGLAGTYNEQFF.